Presented here are 28 T cell receptor beta chains from one specimen sequenced in a study of Ad26.COV2.S vaccination and SARS-CoV-2 variants. Method: immunoSEQ multiplex PCR; TCRdb's copy keeps in-frame clones and lacks some. The sample yields around 450,000 clones, around 90% seen once. Treatment indicated: about 20 received Ad26.COV2.S at low or high dose, single or two shots; roughly 5 received placebo; per-sample allocation not given. Sample collection was performed on day 63 after the first vaccine or placebo injection. The material was peripheral blood, obtained in a trial of Ad26.COV2.S vaccine versus placebo. The receptors stem from a person aged 18 to 59 who received the Ad26.COV2.S COVID-19 vaccine or a placebo.

This rearrangement joins TRBV7-2 to TRBJ2-7; D assignment may be TRBD1 or TRBD2 (5 bases each). Per the germline V gene, CDR1 is SGHTA and CDR2 is FQGNSA. V lost 7 bases, J lost 9 bases, and 22 bases lay in between. CDR3 length: 14 residues. CDR3 in amino acids: CASKPGGLWHGQYF. The CDR3, as DNA: TGTGCCAGCAAACCTGGGGGTCTATGGCACGGGCAGTACTTC. The variable domain in full, with the rest retrieved from reference TRBV7-2 and TRBJ2-7, is GAGVSQSPSNKVTEKGKDVELRCDPISGHTALYWYRQSLGQGLEFLIYFQGNSAPDKSGLPSDRFSAERTGGSVSTLTIQRTQQEDSAVYLCASKPGGLWHGQYFGPGTRLTVT.

V usage is TRBV7-6 and J usage is TRBJ2-3; possible D gene TRBD1, 6 bases. Germline lookup yields CDR1 SGHVS and CDR2 FNYEAQ. This CDR3 comprises 17 residues. With 1 base removed from V and 3 bases from J, the gap between germline ends came to 17 bases. The CDR3 DNA reads as TGTGCCAGCAGCTTAGTCCGGGCAGGGGCTTCAACAGATACGCAGTATTTT. It is translated as CASSLVRAGASTDTQYF. Full variable domain (missing parts from reference TRBV7-6 and TRBJ2-3): GAGVSQSPRYKVTKRGQDVALRCDPISGHVSLYWYRQALGQGPEFLTYFNYEAQQDKSGLPNDRFSAERPEGSISTLTIQRTEQRDSAMYRCASSLVRAGASTDTQYFGPGTRLTVL.

The chain employs TRBV13 and TRBJ2-1; TRBD2 is a possible D gene (6 bases). CDR1 is PRHDT and CDR2 is FYEKMQ in the germline V gene (reference sequence). Trimming removed 3 bases from V and 4 bases from J, with 13 bases in between. This CDR3 comprises 15 residues. The CDR3 reads CASSFGRDLYNEQFF. The CDR3 region has the DNA TGTGCCAGCAGCTTTGGGCGGGACCTTTACAATGAGCAGTTCTTC.

This clone came up once. V usage is TRBV19 and J usage is TRBJ2-4, with TRBD2 as a possible D gene (6 bases). The CDR3 consists of 14 residues. Trimming pared 6 bases from V and 8 bases from J, leaving 17 bases between. The germline V gene has CDR1 LNHDA and CDR2 SQIVND (reference sequence). The CDR3: CASRSPGRNDIQYF. The CDR3 coding sequence is TGTGCCAGTAGGAGCCCGGGGAGGAACGACATTCAGTACTTC. Filled out from reference TRBV19 and TRBJ2-4, the complete variable domain reads DGGITQSPKYLFRKEGQNVTLSCEQNLNHDAMYWYRQDPGQGLRLIYYSQIVNDFQKGDIAEGYSVSREKKESFPLTVTSAQKNPTAFYLCASRSPGRNDIQYFGAGTRLSVL.

This rearrangement joins TRBV23-1 to TRBJ2-2; D may be TRBD1 (5 bases). TRBV23-1 is annotated as an ORF whose role is uncertain. V was trimmed by 6 bases and J by 3 bases, leaving 11 bases between them. CDR3 size: 14 residues. The CDR3 region is CASSPRGYTGELFF. CDR3 DNA: TGCGCCAGCAGCCCTAGGGGATACACCGGGGAGCTGTTTTTT.

This sequence joins TRBV5-1 and TRBJ1-5; 8 bases align to TRBD1. The germline V gene has CDR1 SGHRS and CDR2 YFSETQ. J gave up 5 bases and V 2 bases, and 6 bases lay outside the gene matches. There are 15 residues in the CDR3. The chain's CDR3 is CASSFTTGADQPQHF. Here the CDR3 DNA reads TGCGCCAGCAGCTTCACGACAGGGGCCGATCAGCCCCAGCATTTT.

This clone was seen once. This chain links TRBV7-8 with TRBJ2-5, with a weak D call TRBD1 (6 bases). The germline gives CDR1 SGHVS, CDR2 FQNEAQ. The CDR3 contains 15 residues. The V end lost 2 bases, the J end lost 2 bases, and 12 bases lay between the germline ends. The CDR3 bases are TGTGCCAGCAGCTTAAAGCAGGGACAACAAGAGACCCAGTACTTC. It yields the protein CASSLKQGQQETQYF. The variable domain in full, completed from reference TRBV7-8 and TRBJ2-5, reads GAGVSQSPRYKVAKRGQDVALRCDPISGHVSLFWYQQALGQGPEFLTYFQNEAQLDKSGLPSDRFFAERPEGSVSTLKIQRTQQEDSAVYLCASSLKQGQQETQYFGPGTRLLVL.

V and J are TRBV4-2 and TRBJ1-5; possibly TRBD1 for D (5 bases). Germline values: CDR1 LGHNA, CDR2 YNFKEQ. CDR3 size: 16 residues. The V end was cut by 1 base, the J end by 0 bases, with 10 bases between. Written as DNA, the CDR3 is TGTGCCAGCAGCCAAGTAGGGGACTATAGCAATCAGCCCCAGCATTTT. It yields the protein CASSQVGDYSNQPQHF.

This rearrangement joins TRBV28 to TRBJ2-1, with TRBD1 matching over 11 bases. J gave up 7 bases and V 4 bases, and 6 bases lay outside the gene matches. CDR1 MDHEN and CDR2 SYDVKM come from the germline V gene. The CDR3 sequence is 15 residues long. CDR3 DNA sequence: TGTGCCAGCAGTTCCGCCGGGACAGGGGGAAATGAGCAGTTCTTC. Translation: CASSSAGTGGNEQFF. The complete variable domain, with remaining parts taken from reference TRBV28 and TRBJ2-1, reads DVKVTQSSRYLVKRTGEKVFLECVQDMDHENMFWYRQDPGLGLRLIYFSYDVKMKEKGDIPEGYSVSREKKERFSLILESASTNQTSMYLCASSSAGTGGNEQFFGPGTRLTVL.

The chain joins TRBV2 to TRBJ2-3; 14 nucleotides align to TRBD2. Germline V lookup: CDR1 SNHLY, CDR2 FYNNEI. The CDR3 contains 18 residues. V shed 5 bases and J 3 bases; nucleotides not matched to a gene: 10. The CDR3, as DNA: TGTGCCAGCAGTCCAATTGTGGGACTAGCGGGAGCTACAGATACGCAGTATTTT. Translating it yields CASSPIVGLAGATDTQYF.

This sequence joins TRBV7-6 and TRBJ2-1; 12 bases match TRBD2. V lost 5 bases to trimming and J lost 4 bases; unmatched junction nucleotides: 3. Per the germline V gene, CDR1 is SGHVS and CDR2 is FNYEAQ. The CDR3 contains 15 residues. CDR3 region: CASSPGLAGYNEQFF. For the CDR3, the DNA is TGTGCCAGCAGCCCCGGACTAGCGGGATACAATGAGCAGTTCTTC.

This chain connects TRBV5-1 to TRBJ2-1, with 8 bases lining up with TRBD2. This CDR3 has 19 amino acids. Germline V gives CDR1 SGHRS, CDR2 YFSETQ. Trimming cost V 3 bases and J 0 bases; bases outside gene matches: 14. CDR3 DNA: TGCGCCAGCAGCTCCGCCGGGGGGGGAGCGGGGAGCTCCTACAATGAGCAGTTCTTC. Translation gives CASSSAGGGAGSSYNEQFF.

V and J are TRBV7-2 and TRBJ2-7, with 9 bases identical to TRBD2. Trimming at V came to 2 bases and at J to 6 bases, leaving 8 bases not matched to a gene. The V gene's germline CDR1 is SGHTA and CDR2 FQGNSA. This CDR3 has 15 amino acids. CDR3 region: CASSLLSGRFGEQYF. The CDR3 DNA is TGTGCCAGCAGCTTACTCAGCGGGAGGTTTGGCGAGCAGTACTTC.

V gene TRBV27 combines with J gene TRBJ1-1, with TRBD1 matching 7 bases. V lost 5 bases to trimming and J lost 5 bases; unmatched junction nucleotides: 5. This CDR3 contains 13 residues. Germline assignment: CDR1 MNHEY and CDR2 SMNVEV (reference sequence). CDR3 sequence reads: CASSGAGGTEAFF. The CDR3 DNA reads as TGTGCCAGCAGTGGGGCAGGGGGGACTGAAGCTTTCTTT.

The V and J genes are TRBV5-4 and TRBJ2-5; D remains unclear. The CDR3 length is 14 residues. Germline CDR1 is SGHNT and CDR2 is YYREEE (reference sequence). V lost 1 base and J lost 0, with 7 bases in between. The CDR3 DNA sequence: TGTGCCAGCAGCTTGTCCCGTTACCAAGAGACCCAGTACTTC. Amino acids: CASSLSRYQETQYF.

The chain carries TRBV19 and TRBJ2-2, with D perhaps matching TRBD1 (6 bases). CDR1 is LNHDA, CDR2 SQIVND, per germline (reference sequence). This CDR3 spans 14 amino acids. Trimming took 5 bases from V and 8 from J, leaving 15 bases between them. The CDR3, as DNA: TGTGCCAGTAGTCCAACTACAGGGATAGGGGAGCTGTTTTTT. Translating it yields CASSPTTGIGELFF.

This chain links TRBV2 with TRBJ2-3; TRBD1 might be the D (5 bases). This CDR3 region has 17 residues. From germline, CDR1 is SNHLY and CDR2 FYNNEI. V was cut by 0 bases and J by 3 bases, with 16 bases left in between. The CDR3 coding sequence is TGTGCCAGCAGTGAAGCGCGTTTTGGCAGGGTGACAGATACGCAGTATTTT. Translation gives CASSEARFGRVTDTQYF. Complete variable domain (other parts from reference TRBV2 and TRBJ2-3): EPEVTQTPSHQVTQMGQEVILRCVPISNHLYFYWYRQILGQKVEFLVSFYNNEISEKSEIFDDQFSVERPDGSNFTLKIRSTKLEDSAMYFCASSEARFGRVTDTQYFGPGTRLTVL.

V gene TRBV6-5 combines with J gene TRBJ1-6; 9 bases fit TRBD1. The germline gives CDR1 MNHEY, CDR2 SVGAGI. The V and J ends lost 5 bases and 10 bases, in that order; junction bases with no gene match: 6. The CDR3 consists of 14 residues. The DNA of the CDR3 is TGTGCCAGCAGTAAGGGACAGGGACCCTCACCCCTCCACTTT. Its protein product is CASSKGQGPSPLHF.

This chain joins TRBV7-6 and TRBJ2-1, with 13 positions matching TRBD2. The trim removed 1 base at V and 5 bases at J, leaving 5 bases unmatched. The CDR3 spans 17 residues. Per the germline V gene, CDR1 is SGHVS and CDR2 is FNYEAQ. DNA of the CDR3: TGTGCCAGCAGCTTAGAAGGGACTAGCGGGAACGACAATGAGCAGTTCTTC. Protein: CASSLEGTSGNDNEQFF.

The V gene is TRBV29-1, the J gene TRBJ2-3, with 10 nucleotides matching TRBD2. The CDR3 covers 15 residues. Per the germline V gene, CDR1 is SQVTM and CDR2 is ANQGSEA. V was clipped by 7 bases and J by 9 bases; unmatched bases: 16. CDR3 nucleotides: TGCAGCGCACTCGGGACTAGCGTGGATCTGGACACGCAGTATTTT. Its translation is CSALGTSVDLDTQYF.

The rearrangement uses TRBV9 and TRBJ2-5; 8 bases match TRBD2. This CDR3 has 15 amino acids. V lost 3 bases to trimming and J lost 7 bases; unmatched junction nucleotides: 11. Looked up from germline, CDR1 is SGDLS and CDR2 is YYNGEE. CDR3 in DNA: TGTGCCAGCAGCGCCCGGGAGGGCCTCGGTGGGACCCAGTACTTC. Translation gives CASSAREGLGGTQYF.

The chain is built from TRBV27 and TRBJ1-2; TRBD1 agrees at 7 bases. The CDR3 extends over 13 amino acids. With 5 bases clipped from V and 7 bases from J, the junction kept 7 bases outside the gene matches. Germline assignment: CDR1 MNHEY and CDR2 SMNVEV (reference sequence). The CDR3 DNA follows: TGTGCCAGCAGTATGACAGGGTTGGTTGGCTACACCTTC. Protein product: CASSMTGLVGYTF.

CDR3 protein: CASSQAGPSRRETQYF. DNA for the CDR3: TGTGCCAGCAGCCAAGCCGGGCCTTCACGGCGGGAGACCCAGTACTTC. This sequence joins TRBV3-1 (or the pseudogene TRBV3-2) and TRBJ2-5; D not certain. The V gene lost 1 base and the J gene lost 5 bases, with 17 bases spanning the gap. Looked up from germline, CDR1 is LGHDT and CDR2 is YNNKEL (reference sequence). There are 16 residues in the CDR3.

This chain links TRBV12-3 or TRBV12-4 with TRBJ2-1, with D unresolved. This CDR3 spans 13 amino acids. Trimming took 0 bases from V and 14 from J, leaving 14 bases between them. The CDR3, as DNA: TGTGCCAGCAGTTTAGCGCTCCAGGCAGTCAAGTTCTTC. It is translated as CASSLALQAVKFF.

The rearrangement uses TRBV4-2 and TRBJ2-7, with 11 bases aligning to TRBD2. There are 17 residues in the CDR3. Germline lookup yields CDR1 LGHNA and CDR2 YNFKEQ. Trimming removed 4 bases from V and 4 bases from J; junction bases left unmatched: 12. The CDR3 bases are TGTGCCAGCAGCCGAGGGGGAGGACTAGCGGGCGTATACGAGCAGTACTTC. Translation: CASSRGGGLAGVYEQYF.

The gene calls are TRBV18 and TRBJ1-1; a weak D match, TRBD1 (5 bases). CDR1 KGHSH and CDR2 LQKENI come from the germline V gene. V was cut by 2 bases and J by 1 base, with 14 bases left in between. The CDR3 is 16 residues long. The chain's CDR3 is CASSPMALGENTEAFF. Here the CDR3 DNA reads TGTGCCAGCTCACCAATGGCGCTAGGGGAGAACACTGAAGCTTTCTTT.

This clone came up once. V is TRBV11-2 and J is TRBJ2-7, with 8 bases that match TRBD1. Germline V lookup: CDR1 SGHAT, CDR2 FQNNGV. Losses at the gene ends were 1 base for V and 6 bases for J; bases not matched to a gene: 8. This CDR3 region has 15 residues. CDR3 bases: TGTGCCAGCAGCTTAGTGTTGGGACAGGCAGGCGAGCAGTACTTC. Translating gives CASSLVLGQAGEQYF.

This clone was observed once. The V gene is TRBV4-1, the J gene TRBJ2-1; 8 bases are a match to TRBD1. The CDR3 spans 14 residues. V was clipped by 5 bases and J by 7 bases; unmatched bases: 7. The germline gives CDR1 MGHRA, CDR2 YSYEKL. The CDR3 is CASSNVQGVNEQFF. CDR3 DNA sequence: TGCGCCAGCAGCAACGTACAGGGGGTGAATGAGCAGTTCTTC.